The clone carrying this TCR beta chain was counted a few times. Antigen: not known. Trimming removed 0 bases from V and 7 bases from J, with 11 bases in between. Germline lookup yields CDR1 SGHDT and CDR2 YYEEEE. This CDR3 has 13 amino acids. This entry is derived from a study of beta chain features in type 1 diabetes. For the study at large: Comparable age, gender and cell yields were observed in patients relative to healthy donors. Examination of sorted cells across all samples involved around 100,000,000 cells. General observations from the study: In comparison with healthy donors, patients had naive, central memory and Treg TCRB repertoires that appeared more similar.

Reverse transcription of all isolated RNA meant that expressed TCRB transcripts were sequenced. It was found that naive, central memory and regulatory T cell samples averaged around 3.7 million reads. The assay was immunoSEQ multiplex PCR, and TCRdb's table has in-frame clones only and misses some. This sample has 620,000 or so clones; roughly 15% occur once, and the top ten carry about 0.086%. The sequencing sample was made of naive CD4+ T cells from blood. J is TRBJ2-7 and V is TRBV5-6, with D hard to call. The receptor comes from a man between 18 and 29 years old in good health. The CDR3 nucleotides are TGTGCCAGCAGCTTGGAGGGATTAGAAGAGCAGTACTTC. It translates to CASSLEGLEEQYF.